This T cell receptor (beta chain) was recorded in a study of T cells in localized non-small cell lung cancer. The table came from immunoSEQ multiplex PCR; TCRdb's copy has only in-frame clones and leaves some out. This sample has approximately 11,000 clones; more than 90% occur once, and the top ten carry about 13%. CDR1 SEHNR and CDR2 FQNEAQ come from the germline V gene (reference sequence). CDR3 size: 15 residues. With 1 base removed from V and 0 bases from J, the gap between germline ends came to 9 bases. The specimen comprised peripheral blood, sampled before any cancer treatment. The clonotype was recovered from a male donor at least 60 years old with stage III lung adenocarcinoma. The rearrangement links TRBV7-9 to TRBJ1-2, with D unresolved. CDR3 coding DNA: TGTGCCAGCAGCTTAGTCCCCAGTCCTAACTATGGCTACACCTTC. Its translation: CASSLVPSPNYGYTF.